These T cell receptor beta chains were read from a single sample in a study of cytomegalovirus exposure and HLA in healthy donors. Clones were sequenced by immunoSEQ multiplex PCR, and TCRdb holds only the in-frame ones, with some missing. The sample contains 130,000 to 150,000 clones, over 8% of which appear only once. Sequencing was done on a sample of PBMCs. Receptor source: a male donor in good health and CMV-seronegative. CDR3s include the opening cysteine and the closing phenylalanine or tryptophan. The D gene is left open where the match is weak. Clone size is not always given. Where it is, it says once, few, many or a class for expanded clones.

cdr3_length,j_call,d_call,clone_size,v_call,cdr3_aa,cdr3_nt
15,TRBJ1-5,TRBD1,.,TRBV4-3,CASSRDRQGGQPQHF,TGCGCCAGCAGCCGAGACAGACAGGGGGGTCAGCCCCAGCATTTT
17,TRBJ1-1,.,.,TRBV7-2,CASSLDRYPGRGTEAFF,TGTGCCAGCAGCTTAGATCGTTATCCAGGGAGGGGCACTGAAGCTTTCTTT
13,TRBJ1-4,TRBD1,.,TRBV28,CASRKDRAEKLFF,TGTGCCAGCAGGAAAGACAGGGCTGAAAAACTGTTTTTT
19,TRBJ2-2,.,few,TRBV2,CASSELGLAALLNTGELFF,TGTGCCAGCAGTGAGCTCGGCCTAGCAGCACTATTGAACACCGGGGAGCTGTTTTTT
19,TRBJ2-3,TRBD1,.,TRBV14,CASSGGGQAFLGVTDTQYF,TGTGCCAGCAGCGGTGGAGGACAGGCCTTTTTAGGGGTGACAGATACGCAGTATTTT
17,TRBJ1-2,TRBD1,.,TRBV29-1,CSVPQGQGYVYYYGYTF,TGCAGCGTTCCGCAAGGACAGGGGTACGTATATTACTATGGCTACACCTTC
15,TRBJ2-3,TRBD2,.,TRBV6-4,CASSETGGTWDTQYF,TGTGCCAGCAGTGAAACGGGAGGGACATGGGATACGCAGTATTTT
15,TRBJ1-2,.,.,TRBV27,CASSPREAGFYGYTF,TGTGCCAGCAGTCCCCGGGAGGCAGGCTTCTATGGCTACACCTTC
16,TRBJ2-1,TRBD1,few,TRBV28,CASSLPGTGTNNEQFF,TGTGCCAGCAGTCTACCAGGGACAGGGACAAACAATGAGCAGTTCTTC
16,TRBJ1-6,.,few,TRBV5-4,CASKTQGSSYNSPLHF,TGTGCCAGCAAAACTCAGGGGAGCTCCTATAATTCACCCCTCCACTTT
17,TRBJ2-7,TRBD2,.,TRBV4-1,CASSPQRGGPHSYEQYF,TGCGCCAGCAGCCCCCAGCGGGGCGGGCCTCATTCCTACGAGCAGTACTTC
14,TRBJ2-7,TRBD2,few,TRBV13,CASSLAGGPQEQYF,TGTGCCAGCAGCTTAGCGGGAGGGCCGCAGGAGCAGTACTTC
13,TRBJ1-1,.,.,TRBV7-2,CASSLRLGREAFF,TGTGCCAGCAGCTTAAGGTTGGGGCGGGAAGCTTTCTTT
13,TRBJ2-7,TRBD2,.,TRBV7-2,CASSWGGSGEQYF,TGTGCCAGCAGCTGGGGAGGGTCCGGCGAGCAGTACTTC
15,TRBJ2-3,.,.,TRBV7-2,CASSKGGGLTDTQYF,TGTGCCAGCAGCAAAGGTGGAGGGCTCACAGATACGCAGTATTTT
13,TRBJ1-1,.,few,TRBV19,CASSIFGYTEAFF,TGTGCCAGTAGTATTTTCGGGTACACTGAAGCTTTCTTT
13,TRBJ1-5,.,.,TRBV6-5,CASSTGSNQPQHF,TGTGCCAGCAGTACAGGCAGCAATCAGCCCCAGCATTTT
12,TRBJ1-2,.,.,TRBV7-9,CASSFDRDGYTF,TGTGCCAGCAGCTTTGACCGGGATGGCTACACCTTC
16,TRBJ2-2,TRBD2,.,TRBV7-2,CASSSPSGVYTGELFF,TGTGCCAGCAGTTCTCCTAGCGGGGTGTACACCGGGGAGCTGTTTTTT
13,TRBJ2-1,.,.,TRBV27,CASSLAGNNEQFF,TGTGCCAGCAGTTTAGCGGGGAACAATGAGCAGTTCTTC
15,TRBJ1-4,TRBD1,few,TRBV28,CASSLMGQGHEKLFF,TGTGCCAGCAGTTTAATGGGACAGGGTCATGAAAAACTGTTTTTT
17,TRBJ2-5,.,few,TRBV4-2,CASSQGDRPNLQETQYF,TGTGCCAGCAGCCAGGGCGACAGGCCGAACCTCCAAGAGACCCAGTACTTC
13,TRBJ1-1,.,.,TRBV27,CASSFTGNTEAFF,TGTGCCAGCAGTTTCACAGGTAACACTGAAGCTTTCTTT
15,TRBJ2-2,TRBD1,.,TRBV2,CASSADRANTGELFF,TGTGCCAGCAGCGCCGACAGGGCGAACACCGGGGAGCTGTTTTTT
15,TRBJ2-7,.,.,TRBV4-3,CASSQDGTHPYEQYF,TGCGCCAGCAGCCAGGACGGGACTCACCCTTACGAGCAGTACTTC
15,TRBJ1-3,TRBD1,.,TRBV10-3,CAISDTGGSGNTIYF,TGTGCCATCAGTGATACAGGGGGCTCTGGAAACACCATATATTTT
15,TRBJ2-5,TRBD1,.,TRBV7-2,CASSLARTGLETQYF,TGTGCCAGCAGCTTAGCCCGGACAGGGTTAGAGACCCAGTACTTC
18,TRBJ1-5,TRBD1,.,TRBV15,CATSPTGGEGASNQPQHF,TGTGCCACCAGCCCTACAGGAGGAGAGGGGGCTAGCAATCAGCCCCAGCATTTT
14,TRBJ2-2,.,few,TRBV7-3,CASSSSFPGGELFF,TGTGCCAGCAGCTCGTCATTCCCAGGCGGGGAGCTGTTTTTT
14,TRBJ2-7,.,few,TRBV11-1,CASSFAGHYYEQYF,TGTGCCAGCAGCTTCGCCGGACACTACTACGAGCAGTACTTC
13,TRBJ2-3,.,few,TRBV7-7,CASSLSVADTQYF,TGTGCCAGCAGCTTAAGCGTCGCAGATACGCAGTATTTT
14,TRBJ1-6,TRBD1,few,TRBV5-1,CASSPGQGGSPLHF,TGCGCCAGCAGCCCGGGACAGGGGGGTTCACCCCTCCACTTT
15,TRBJ1-4,TRBD1,few,TRBV7-6,CASSSRTGSNEKLFF,TGTGCCAGCAGCTCGAGGACAGGGTCTAACGAAAAACTGTTTTTT
14,TRBJ1-1,.,few,TRBV18,CASSPSEEGTEAFF,TGTGCCAGCTCACCATCGGAGGAAGGCACTGAAGCTTTCTTT
17,TRBJ1-2,.,.,TRBV5-3,CARSLSPDGEGRYGYTF,TGTGCCAGAAGCTTATCCCCGGACGGCGAGGGTAGGTATGGCTACACCTTC
15,TRBJ2-1,.,.,TRBV15,CATSRVGQDPRGQFF,TGTGCCACCAGCAGAGTAGGTCAGGATCCCAGGGGGCAGTTCTTC
14,TRBJ1-1,.,.,TRBV7-2,CASSLVRGRAEAFF,TGTGCCAGCAGCTTAGTAAGGGGAAGGGCTGAAGCTTTCTTT
17,TRBJ2-1,TRBD2,.,TRBV28,CASSIRLAETAYNEQFF,TGTGCCAGCAGTATCCGACTAGCGGAGACTGCCTACAATGAGCAGTTCTTC
15,TRBJ2-1,.,.,TRBV28,CASSRRIGSYNEQFF,TGTGCCAGCAGTCGAAGAATCGGGTCCTACAATGAGCAGTTCTTC
11,TRBJ2-7,.,few,TRBV6-6,CASSENFPQYF,TGTGCCAGCAGTGAAAACTTCCCCCAGTACTTC
15,TRBJ1-5,.,few,TRBV10-3,CAISESRQGNQPQHF,TGTGCCATCAGTGAGTCGAGACAGGGCAATCAGCCCCAGCATTTT
15,TRBJ2-7,TRBD1,.,TRBV19,CASSIYGDRAYEQYF,TGTGCCAGTAGTATCTACGGGGACAGGGCCTACGAGCAGTACTTC